The clone carrying this T cell receptor (beta chain) was seen ten or more times. The V gene's germline CDR1 is MGHRA and CDR2 YSYEKL. This CDR3 has 15 residues. Trimming took 0 bases from V and 5 from J, leaving 14 bases between them. The data were taken from a study of T cell repertoires in cytomegalovirus infection. MiXCR, applied by TCRdb to the reads, yields one record per CDR3 protein. Seen here are roughly 230,000 distinct CDR3 sequences, roughly 22% observed once, and the top ten hold about 20%. The source is a human donor in good health (CMV status not recorded). Some clones in this sample may be carry-over from other donors' samples. Sequencing was performed on CD8+ T cells from PBMCs. This sequence joins TRBV4-1 and TRBJ2-7; no clear D. DNA of the CDR3: TGCGCCAGCAGCCAAGACCACCCTGGTTGGGACGAGCAGTACTTC. It encodes CASSQDHPGWDEQYF.